This TCR beta chain is drawn from a study of blood T cell repertoires in COVID-19. The overall study: The samples span acute and convalescent COVID-19 from the United States, Italy and Spain. PBMCs, B-cell-depleted T cells, or T cells provided the cDNA or gDNA that made up the material.

Source study methods: Reference gene primer amplification yielded estimated nucleated cell counts. TCRdb's copy holds only in-frame clones and misses some; the assay was immunoSEQ multiplex PCR. V and J calls and clone size are copied from that table; D and trimming were computed from the DNA. The sample comprises around 370,000 clones, approximately 91% of which are singletons, and about 7% rests with the top ten. V shed 2 bases and J 2 bases; nucleotides not matched to a gene: 3. The germline gives CDR1 MDHEN, CDR2 SYDVKM. This CDR3 has 15 residues. This clone has just one count. Followed longitudinally, the Seattle patients had been enrolled during active infection.

The rearrangement links TRBV28 to TRBJ1-2, with TRBD1 identical over 9 bases. This clonotype was sampled from a woman between 70 and 85 years old with COVID-19, enrolled during active disease. The sequenced sample was peripheral blood. CDR3 DNA: TGTGCCAGCAGTTTAGGCGGACAGGGGAACTATGGCTACACCTTC. This translates into CASSLGGQGNYGYTF.